The rows below give T cell receptor beta chains drawn from one sample of a study of blood T cell repertoires in COVID-19. TCRdb's table, derived via immunoSEQ multiplex PCR, lists solely in-frame clones and lacks some. The profile shows 450,000 or so clones, 89% of them singletons. Sequencing was done on a sample of peripheral blood. The receptors here all came from a man between 18 and 35 years old with COVID-19, enrolled during active disease. Each CDR3 is given with its conserved first and last residue. Fields, in order: D gene, J gene, V gene, CDR3 length, clone size, CDR3 DNA, CDR3 protein. The D gene is left open where the match is weak. Clone size appears in some rows only: once, few, many, or a class for an expanded clone.

d_gene: -; j_gene: TRBJ2-3; v_gene: TRBV5-1; len: 13; abundance: -; CDR3nt: TGCGCCAGCAGTTTACAGGATTCAGATACGCAGTATTTT; CDR3aa: CASSLQDSDTQYF
d_gene: -; j_gene: TRBJ2-3; v_gene: TRBV11-2; len: 14; abundance: -; CDR3nt: TGTGCCAGCAGCTTAGATTTCGCGGGCCATACGCAGTATTTT; CDR3aa: CASSLDFAGHTQYF
d_gene: -; j_gene: TRBJ2-1; v_gene: TRBV7-3; len: 17; abundance: -; CDR3nt: TGTGCCAGCAGCTTACTGGGGGCAACCAGCTCCTACAATGAGCAGTTCTTC; CDR3aa: CASSLLGATSSYNEQFF
d_gene: TRBD2; j_gene: TRBJ2-7; v_gene: TRBV11-2; len: 17; abundance: once; CDR3nt: TGTGCCAGCAGCCTCCCCGGGGGGGGAACATCCGACTACGAGCAGTACTTC; CDR3aa: CASSLPGGGTSDYEQYF
d_gene: TRBD2; j_gene: TRBJ2-7; v_gene: TRBV28; len: 15; abundance: -; CDR3nt: TGTGCCAGCAGTATCCTCTCGGCGGGAGGGCGGGAGCAGTACTTC; CDR3aa: CASSILSAGGREQYF
d_gene: TRBD2; j_gene: TRBJ2-5; v_gene: TRBV2; len: 16; abundance: -; CDR3nt: TGTGCCAGCACCCCAGGGAGGGACTCACTTGTCGAGACCCAGTACTTC; CDR3aa: CASTPGRDSLVETQYF
d_gene: TRBD2; j_gene: TRBJ2-1; v_gene: TRBV24-1; len: 19; abundance: -; CDR3nt: TGTGCCACCAGTGACCCCTATTGGGAAGGGGGACTAGCGGTTGGTGAGCAGTTCTTC; CDR3aa: CATSDPYWEGGLAVGEQFF
d_gene: TRBD1; j_gene: TRBJ1-1; v_gene: TRBV6-5; len: 12; abundance: -; CDR3nt: TGTGCCAGCCAAGACGAGACAGGGGAAGCTTTCTTT; CDR3aa: CASQDETGEAFF
d_gene: TRBD1; j_gene: TRBJ2-4; v_gene: TRBV5-1; len: 17; abundance: -; CDR3nt: TGCGCCAGCAGCTTGGGCGGCGGGACAGGGGCCGTGGGCATTCAGTACTTC; CDR3aa: CASSLGGGTGAVGIQYF
d_gene: TRBD2; j_gene: TRBJ2-3; v_gene: TRBV9; len: 16; abundance: -; CDR3nt: TGTGCCAGCAGCGTAGGGGGGACTAGGGGCACAGATACGCAGTATTTT; CDR3aa: CASSVGGTRGTDTQYF
d_gene: -; j_gene: TRBJ2-3; v_gene: TRBV11-2; len: 17; abundance: -; CDR3nt: TGTGCCAGCAGCTTAGTACTAGGACAGAGTCACACAGATACGCAGTATTTT; CDR3aa: CASSLVLGQSHTDTQYF
d_gene: TRBD1; j_gene: TRBJ1-2; v_gene: TRBV6-6; len: 13; abundance: -; CDR3nt: TGTGCCAGCAGTTCCGGGACAGGGGGCGGCTACACCTTC; CDR3aa: CASSSGTGGGYTF
d_gene: -; j_gene: TRBJ1-2; v_gene: TRBV7-9; len: 9; abundance: -; CDR3nt: TGTGCCAGCAGCGCGGACAGCACCTTC; CDR3aa: CASSADSTF
d_gene: -; j_gene: TRBJ2-2; v_gene: TRBV25-1; len: 13; abundance: -; CDR3nt: TGTGCCAGCGCCGCACAGAACACCGGGGAGCTGTTTTTT; CDR3aa: CASAAQNTGELFF
d_gene: TRBD1; j_gene: TRBJ2-5; v_gene: TRBV3-1/TRBV3-2; len: 15; abundance: -; CDR3nt: TGTGCCAGCAGCCCGGCGGCCAGGGGGACAGGGACCCAGTACTTC; CDR3aa: CASSPAARGTGTQYF
d_gene: TRBD1; j_gene: TRBJ1-2; v_gene: TRBV19; len: 15; abundance: -; CDR3nt: TGTGCCAGTAAAACCGGGACAGCCGGCGGATGGGGCTACACCTTC; CDR3aa: CASKTGTAGGWGYTF
d_gene: TRBD2; j_gene: TRBJ2-1; v_gene: TRBV5-1; len: 17; abundance: -; CDR3nt: TGCGCCAGCAGCCCCAGGACTAGCGGGGGTCTTTGGTTTGAGCAGTTCTTC; CDR3aa: CASSPRTSGGLWFEQFF
d_gene: TRBD1; j_gene: TRBJ2-5; v_gene: TRBV24-1; len: 16; abundance: -; CDR3nt: TGTGCCACCAGTGATTTGCGAACAGGGGGCAGAGAGACCCAGTACTTC; CDR3aa: CATSDLRTGGRETQYF
d_gene: TRBD2; j_gene: TRBJ2-5; v_gene: TRBV4-1; len: 16; abundance: -; CDR3nt: TGCGCCAGCAGCCAAGACTACCTAGCGGGGGTAGAGACCCAGTACTTC; CDR3aa: CASSQDYLAGVETQYF
d_gene: TRBD2; j_gene: TRBJ2-3; v_gene: TRBV4-2; len: 16; abundance: -; CDR3nt: TGTGCCAGCAGCCTCTCGGGGGCGGGGGGAGGAGATACGCAGTATTTT; CDR3aa: CASSLSGAGGGDTQYF
d_gene: -; j_gene: TRBJ2-7; v_gene: TRBV2; len: 11; abundance: -; CDR3nt: TGTGCCAGCAAGCTAGACTACGAGCAGTACTTC; CDR3aa: CASKLDYEQYF
d_gene: -; j_gene: TRBJ1-1; v_gene: TRBV6-1; len: 10; abundance: -; CDR3nt: TGTGCCAGCAGTGAATATCAGGCTTTCTTT; CDR3aa: CASSEYQAFF
d_gene: TRBD2; j_gene: TRBJ2-6; v_gene: TRBV12-5; len: 15; abundance: -; CDR3nt: TGTGCTAGTGGCGGGGGGGCGCCCGGGGCCAACGTCCTGACTTTC; CDR3aa: CASGGGAPGANVLTF
d_gene: -; j_gene: TRBJ1-6; v_gene: TRBV2; len: 14; abundance: -; CDR3nt: TGTGCCAGCAGCGAAGCGACAGTCTCTTCACCCCTCCACTTT; CDR3aa: CASSEATVSSPLHF
d_gene: TRBD1; j_gene: TRBJ2-2; v_gene: TRBV24-1; len: 16; abundance: once; CDR3nt: TGTGCCACCAGTGATTTCGGGACAGGGGGCACCGGGGAGCTGTTTTTT; CDR3aa: CATSDFGTGGTGELFF
d_gene: -; j_gene: TRBJ1-2; v_gene: TRBV6-5; len: 12; abundance: -; CDR3nt: TGTGCCATCGAAGACAGGAGCTATGGCTACACCTTC; CDR3aa: CAIEDRSYGYTF
d_gene: -; j_gene: TRBJ2-7; v_gene: TRBV10-2; len: 12; abundance: -; CDR3nt: TGCGCCAGAGCCCAGGAGGCCTACGAGCAGTACTTC; CDR3aa: CARAQEAYEQYF
d_gene: TRBD1; j_gene: TRBJ2-5; v_gene: TRBV7-9; len: 14; abundance: -; CDR3nt: TGTGCCAGCAGCCTGACAGGGGGCGGAGAGACCCAGTACTTC; CDR3aa: CASSLTGGGETQYF
d_gene: TRBD2; j_gene: TRBJ2-7; v_gene: TRBV23-1; len: 17; abundance: -; CDR3nt: TGCGCCAGCAGTCAAGCCCACCTAGCGGGAGTTCGGAACGAGCAGTACTTC; CDR3aa: CASSQAHLAGVRNEQYF
d_gene: TRBD2; j_gene: TRBJ2-1; v_gene: TRBV5-6; len: 16; abundance: -; CDR3nt: TGTGCCAGCAGCTATGAGACTAGCGGGAGGTTTAGTGAGCAGTTCTTC; CDR3aa: CASSYETSGRFSEQFF
d_gene: TRBD1; j_gene: TRBJ2-1; v_gene: TRBV18; len: 12; abundance: -; CDR3nt: TGTGCCAGCGATTCAGGGGGAAATGAGCAGTTCTTC; CDR3aa: CASDSGGNEQFF
d_gene: -; j_gene: TRBJ2-5; v_gene: TRBV7-3; len: 15; abundance: -; CDR3nt: TGTGCCAGCAGCCCACGAGGGGGTGGGCAAGAGACCCAGTACTTC; CDR3aa: CASSPRGGGQETQYF
d_gene: TRBD2; j_gene: TRBJ2-7; v_gene: TRBV3-1/TRBV3-2; len: 15; abundance: once; CDR3nt: TGTGCCAGCAGCCAACTGGGGGGGATCTCCTACGAGCAGTACTTC; CDR3aa: CASSQLGGISYEQYF
d_gene: -; j_gene: TRBJ2-7; v_gene: TRBV27; len: 13; abundance: -; CDR3nt: TGTGCCATCCCCTCGACACAAGCCTACGAGCAGTACTTC; CDR3aa: CAIPSTQAYEQYF
d_gene: TRBD1; j_gene: TRBJ1-1; v_gene: TRBV19; len: 14; abundance: -; CDR3nt: TGTGCCAGTAGTATATCCGGGACAGGACGAAAAGCTTTCTTT; CDR3aa: CASSISGTGRKAFF
d_gene: TRBD2; j_gene: TRBJ2-2; v_gene: TRBV6-6; len: 16; abundance: -; CDR3nt: TGTGCCAGCACCCTCCCAGCGGGGGGGGGAGCAGGGGAGCTGTTTTTT; CDR3aa: CASTLPAGGGAGELFF
d_gene: TRBD1; j_gene: TRBJ2-5; v_gene: TRBV29-1; len: 9; abundance: -; CDR3nt: TGCAGCGACGGACAGGCGGTCCACTTC; CDR3aa: CSDGQAVHF
d_gene: TRBD2; j_gene: TRBJ2-3; v_gene: TRBV5-4; len: 19; abundance: many; CDR3nt: TGTGCCAGCAGCTTGGAGGGGCTAGCGGGGGGGCTTAGCACAGATACGCAGTATTTT; CDR3aa: CASSLEGLAGGLSTDTQYF
d_gene: TRBD2; j_gene: TRBJ2-7; v_gene: TRBV4-2; len: 13; abundance: few; CDR3nt: TGTGCCAGCAGCGGTGGACTAGGCTACGAGCAGTACTTC; CDR3aa: CASSGGLGYEQYF
d_gene: -; j_gene: TRBJ2-2; v_gene: TRBV18; len: 19; abundance: -; CDR3nt: TGTGCCAGCTCCCCGCGTCACGTCAGGGGACCGCAGTCCACCGGGGAGCTGTTTTTT; CDR3aa: CASSPRHVRGPQSTGELFF
d_gene: -; j_gene: TRBJ2-7; v_gene: TRBV28; len: 14; abundance: -; CDR3nt: TGTGCCAGCAGTTTCTGGAGCCGCTCCTACGAGCAGTACTTC; CDR3aa: CASSFWSRSYEQYF
d_gene: TRBD1; j_gene: TRBJ2-5; v_gene: TRBV6-5; len: 15; abundance: few; CDR3nt: TGTGCCAGCAGCCGGACAGGGGTGTACCAAGAGACCCAGTACTTC; CDR3aa: CASSRTGVYQETQYF
d_gene: -; j_gene: TRBJ2-6; v_gene: TRBV6-1; len: 13; abundance: -; CDR3nt: TGTGCCAGCAGTGAAGTCGTAGCCAACGTCCTGACTTTC; CDR3aa: CASSEVVANVLTF
d_gene: TRBD1; j_gene: TRBJ1-6; v_gene: TRBV5-1; len: 16; abundance: -; CDR3nt: TGCGCCAGCAGCAGAGGGACAGGGGACTATAATTCACCCCTCCACTTT; CDR3aa: CASSRGTGDYNSPLHF
d_gene: TRBD1; j_gene: TRBJ2-5; v_gene: TRBV18; len: 14; abundance: -; CDR3nt: TGTGCCAGCTCACTCCGGGACAGGGACGGGACCCAGTACTTC; CDR3aa: CASSLRDRDGTQYF
d_gene: -; j_gene: TRBJ2-5; v_gene: TRBV5-4; len: 14; abundance: -; CDR3nt: TGTGCCAGCAGCGGGAGAGGGAACCAAGAGACCCAGTACTTC; CDR3aa: CASSGRGNQETQYF
d_gene: -; j_gene: TRBJ2-1; v_gene: TRBV7-8; len: 14; abundance: -; CDR3nt: TGTGCCAGCAGCTCCCGACTAGGAGTCGATGAGCAGTTCTTC; CDR3aa: CASSSRLGVDEQFF
d_gene: -; j_gene: TRBJ1-3; v_gene: TRBV6-5; len: 15; abundance: -; CDR3nt: TGTGCCAGCTCGACAGGCCTAGTATCTGGAAACACCATATATTTT; CDR3aa: CASSTGLVSGNTIYF
d_gene: -; j_gene: TRBJ2-5; v_gene: TRBV30; len: 13; abundance: -; CDR3nt: TGTGCCTGGACTCAGGACAGTTCGGAGACCCAGTACTTC; CDR3aa: CAWTQDSSETQYF
d_gene: TRBD1; j_gene: TRBJ2-5; v_gene: TRBV2; len: 15; abundance: -; CDR3nt: TGTGCCAGCAGCGGACAGGGGGCTATCCAAGAGACCCAGTACTTC; CDR3aa: CASSGQGAIQETQYF